This TCR beta chain emerged from a study of blood T cells in healthy people across ages. Study observations and caveats: Without sorted subsets, naive and antigen-experienced compartments could not be conclusively compared.

Note on this clonotype: Its target is not known.

For the second PCR, which ran for roughly 7 to 11 cycles, a sample-barcoded 5' primer and a J-beta primer mix were used. Each TCR beta cDNA got a 12-nucleotide random molecular identifier. TCRdb processed the 5' RACE reads anew with MiXCR; each CDR3 protein has one entry. The sample has about 1.4 million distinct CDR3 sequences, roughly 64% seen once. Donors were healthy Caucasian individuals from Russia aged roughly 6 to 90. The authors extracted at least 5 micrograms of total RNA per sample. This CDR3 contains 14 residues. V was clipped by 6 bases and J by 4 bases, with 13 bases between them. The germline V gene encodes CDR1 SGHRS and CDR2 YFSETQ.

The sample was blood. This clonotype originated in a man in his late teens or twenties in good health. This chain uses TRBV5-1 with TRBJ2-2; D is uncertain. The CDR3 reads CASTYGGSTGELFF. The CDR3 DNA follows: TGCGCCAGCACCTACGGCGGTTCCACCGGGGAGCTGTTTTTT. Combining the CDR3 with reference TRBV5-1 and TRBJ2-2 gives the whole variable domain KAGVTQTPRYLIKTRGQQVTLSCSPISGHRSVSWYQQTPGQGLQFLFEYFSETQRNKGNFPGRFSGRQFSNSRSEMNVSTLELGDSALYLCASTYGGSTGELFFGEGSRLTVL.